Below, one T cell receptor (beta chain) is given with its context. The antigen is unknown. Germline values: CDR1 MGHRA, CDR2 YSYEKL. The length of the CDR3 is 16 residues. It was by 5' RACE with UMI labels that the TRB cDNA libraries were prepared. Following a re-call of the 5' RACE reads, TCRdb has one entry per CDR3 protein and lacks DNA. The table lists just under 65,000 distinct CDR3 sequences, with 4.8% in the top ten. These data originate in a study of CXCR3-negative and CXCR3-positive naive CD8 T cells. General study results and limits: The level of CXCR3 expression partially decreased after cryopreservation; the majority of assays used fresh PBMCs. Compared with CXCR3-negative naive cells, CXCR3-positive naive cells showed more hydrophobic TRB CDR3s.

CD45RO-CCR7+CD27+CD95- defined naive CD8+ T cells. This clonotype was sampled from a human donor in good health. Some clones in this sample may be carry-over from other donors' samples. The chain carries TRBV4-1 and TRBJ1-1. Source material: naive CXCR3+ CD8+ T cells from blood. Subset defined: CD45RO-CCR7+CD27+CD95- naive CD8+ T cells expressing CXCR3 (TNR3+). CDR3 loop: CASSQEVRVSGAEAFF.